The sequence of this TCR beta chain was determined in a study of blood T cells in healthy people across ages. Broader study findings: Naive T cell percentage by flow cytometry tracked strongly with beta diversity.

This CDR3 is 15 amino acids long. CDR1 and CDR2 from the germline V gene are MNHNS and SASEGT. The V end was cut by 0 bases, the J end by 7 bases, with 16 bases between. A word on this clonotype: The antigen is undetermined.

A J-beta primer mix and a sample-barcoded 5' primer were used in a second PCR of about 7 to 12 cycles. In TCRdb, the 5' RACE reads were re-called with MiXCR into one record per CDR3 protein. Of 800,000 to 950,000 distinct CDR3 sequences detected, approximately 32% appear once; the ten largest clones hold roughly a tenth. The sample was also reused in another study, on T cells of mothers and their children. This second study says: The cDNA synthesis received all extracted RNA, at about 1.5 ug per 15 ul. Sample barcodes and 2-4 random nucleotides were added by the M1S primer of the second PCR.

The rearrangement joins TRBV6-1 to TRBJ2-7; D is perhaps TRBD1 or TRBD2 (6 bases each). Input material: blood. This TCR derives from a woman aged 40 to 50 in good health. CDR3: CASSEAGGHGGEQYF. In DNA, the CDR3 is TGTGCCAGCAGTGAAGCCGGGGGCCATGGGGGGGAGCAGTACTTC.